This is a list of T cell receptor beta chains from one sample in a study of response to subunit inactivated influenza vaccine. TCRdb called the RT-PCR reads again in MiXCR, with one record for every CDR3 protein. The repertoire holds 400,000 to 550,000 distinct CDR3 sequences, roughly 27% seen once, with 1.5% to 2% in the top ten. The sample in question was CD4+ T cells sorted from PBMCs, obtained around 5 days after vaccination. The receptors originated from a man aged 50 to 59 who received an inactivated influenza vaccine. Both conserved end residues are part of each CDR3.

J gene | V gene | CDR3 protein
TRBJ2-7 | TRBV4-3 | CASSQDNVAGYEQYF
TRBJ1-2 | TRBV5-4 | CASSPDRGTNYGYTF
TRBJ2-5 | TRBV5-1 | CASSGGTDQQETQYF
TRBJ2-3 | TRBV5-1 | CASSLVGERTDTQYF
TRBJ2-5 | TRBV6-5 | CASSYSYRAKGQETQYF
TRBJ2-3 | TRBV20-1 | CSAREGGGTDTQYF
TRBJ2-3 | TRBV19 | CASSIGGTHNTDTQYF
TRBJ2-7 | TRBV20-1 | CSAPGLRVYEQYF
TRBJ2-7 | TRBV19 | CASTPEGGASYEQYF
TRBJ2-2 | TRBV12-3/TRBV12-4 | CASKISGANTGELFF
TRBJ2-3 | TRBV20-1 | CSARGQGVSTDTQYF
TRBJ2-7 | TRBV10-3 | CAISDHSRDTSYEQYF
TRBJ2-3 | TRBV5-1 | CASRQGGEDTQYF
TRBJ2-5 | TRBV20-1 | CSARPLQGQGGSGTQYF
TRBJ2-1 | TRBV4-3 | CASSQDRPSGSRNEQFF
TRBJ2-5 | TRBV9 | CASSVDGTGKETQYF
TRBJ2-7 | TRBV7-6 | CARPAGEAHEQYF
TRBJ2-3 | TRBV5-5 | CASSLSLQGLGTDTQYF
TRBJ2-1 | TRBV7-9 | CASSLKGRNEQFF
TRBJ2-5 | TRBV20-1 | CSVSGTSGNKQTQYF
TRBJ2-1 | TRBV3-1 | CASSQDLVTGIQFF
TRBJ1-2 | TRBV20-1 | CSARALYRMNYGYTF
TRBJ1-5 | TRBV5-6 | CASSRTGNGQPQHF
TRBJ2-1 | TRBV12-3/TRBV12-4 | CASSSSGTLSYNEQFF
TRBJ1-5 | TRBV20-1 | CSARGTGSRNQPQHF
TRBJ1-3 | TRBV6-5 | CASSLRGPSGNTIYF
TRBJ1-5 | TRBV20-1 | CSARRGDYQPQHF
TRBJ2-1 | TRBV18 | CASSTGVLSSNEQFF
TRBJ2-7 | TRBV28 | CASSLGGTGGLLRYEQYF
TRBJ2-5 | TRBV20-1 | CSATDAQGAGETQYF
TRBJ2-7 | TRBV9 | CASSVDSGVSYEQYF
TRBJ2-1 | TRBV6-1 | CASSSPGLAGGLNEQFF
TRBJ2-5 | TRBV7-2 | CASSVYREQETQYF
TRBJ2-7 | TRBV5-1 | CASSSGDYNSYEQYF
TRBJ1-1 | TRBV12-3/TRBV12-4 | CASSVGQTLNTEAFF
TRBJ1-1 | TRBV10-3 | CAISRQGGNTEAFF
TRBJ2-2 | TRBV2 | CASSEALRTGELFF
TRBJ2-7 | TRBV30 | CAWSGSLEQYF
TRBJ1-2 | TRBV5-6 | CASSSRDRYGYTF